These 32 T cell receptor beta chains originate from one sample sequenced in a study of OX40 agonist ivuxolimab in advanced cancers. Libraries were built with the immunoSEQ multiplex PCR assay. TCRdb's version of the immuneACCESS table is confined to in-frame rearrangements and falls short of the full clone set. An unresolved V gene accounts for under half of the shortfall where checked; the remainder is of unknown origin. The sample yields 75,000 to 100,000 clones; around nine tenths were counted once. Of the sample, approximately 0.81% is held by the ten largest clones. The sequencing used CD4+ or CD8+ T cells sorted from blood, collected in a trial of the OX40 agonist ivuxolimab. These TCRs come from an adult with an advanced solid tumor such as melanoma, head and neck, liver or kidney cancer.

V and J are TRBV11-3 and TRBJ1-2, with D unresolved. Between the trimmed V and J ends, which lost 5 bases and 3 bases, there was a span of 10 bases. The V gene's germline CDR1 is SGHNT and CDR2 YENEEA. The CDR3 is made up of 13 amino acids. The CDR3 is CASSLSGYYGYTF. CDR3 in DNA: TGTGCCAGCAGCCTATCGGGTTACTATGGCTACACCTTC.

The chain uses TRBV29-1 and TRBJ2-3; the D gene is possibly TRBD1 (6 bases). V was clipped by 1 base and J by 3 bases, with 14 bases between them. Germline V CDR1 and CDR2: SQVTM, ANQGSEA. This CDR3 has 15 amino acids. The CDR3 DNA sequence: TGCAGCGTTGAAGGAAGGGGGATCCCAACAGATACGCAGTATTTT. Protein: CSVEGRGIPTDTQYF.

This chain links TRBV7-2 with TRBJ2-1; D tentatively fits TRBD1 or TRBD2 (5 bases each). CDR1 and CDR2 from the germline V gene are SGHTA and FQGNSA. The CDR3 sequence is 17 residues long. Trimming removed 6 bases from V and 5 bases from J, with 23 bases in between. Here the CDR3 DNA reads TGTGCCAGCAGATCGCGGTCAAGGGGACGGGGCAACAATGAGCAGTTCTTC. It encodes CASRSRSRGRGNNEQFF.

The CDR3: CASSLARTSTDTQYF. The CDR3 nucleotides read TGTGCCAGCAGCTTAGCGAGAACTAGCACAGATACGCAGTATTTT. The rearrangement uses TRBV7-2 and TRBJ2-3, with unresolved D. With 0 bases removed from V and 0 bases from J, the gap between germline ends came to 7 bases. The CDR3 covers 15 residues. CDR1 is SGHTA and CDR2 is FQGNSA in the germline V gene.

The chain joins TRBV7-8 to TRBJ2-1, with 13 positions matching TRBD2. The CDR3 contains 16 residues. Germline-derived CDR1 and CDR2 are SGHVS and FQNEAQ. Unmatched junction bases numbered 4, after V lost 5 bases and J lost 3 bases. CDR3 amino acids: CASSPWTSGSYNEQFF. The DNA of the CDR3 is TGTGCCAGCAGCCCATGGACTAGCGGGAGCTACAATGAGCAGTTCTTC.

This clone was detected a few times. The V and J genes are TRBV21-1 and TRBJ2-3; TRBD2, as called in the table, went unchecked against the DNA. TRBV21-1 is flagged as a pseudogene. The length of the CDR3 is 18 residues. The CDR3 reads CASSKRIGTSGSVNTQYF. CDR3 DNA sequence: TGTGCCAGCAGCAAAAGGATAGGGACTAGCGGGTCAGTAAATACGCAGTATTTT.

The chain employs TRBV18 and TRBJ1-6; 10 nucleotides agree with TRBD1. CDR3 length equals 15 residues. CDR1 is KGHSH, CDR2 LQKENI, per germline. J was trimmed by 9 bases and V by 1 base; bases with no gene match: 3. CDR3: CASSPQDRGTSPLHF. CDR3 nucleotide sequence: TGTGCCAGCTCACCACAGGACAGGGGGACTTCACCCCTCCACTTT.

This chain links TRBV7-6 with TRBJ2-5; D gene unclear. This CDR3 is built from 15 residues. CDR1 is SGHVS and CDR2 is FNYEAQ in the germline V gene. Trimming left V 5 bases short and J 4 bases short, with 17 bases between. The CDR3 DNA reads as TGTGCCAGCAGCCTACCGACTGGCTCCGGAGAGACCCAGTACTTC. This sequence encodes CASSLPTGSGETQYF.

The CDR3 loop reads CASSRGQGSTYEQYF. The CDR3 region has the DNA TGCGCCAGCAGCCGGGGACAGGGGTCTACCTACGAGCAGTACTTC. V is TRBV4-1 and J is TRBJ2-7, with 10 bases identical to TRBD1. CDR1 MGHRA and CDR2 YSYEKL come from the germline V gene. Trimming took 4 bases from V and 2 from J; bases not matched to a gene: 5. The CDR3 runs 15 residues.

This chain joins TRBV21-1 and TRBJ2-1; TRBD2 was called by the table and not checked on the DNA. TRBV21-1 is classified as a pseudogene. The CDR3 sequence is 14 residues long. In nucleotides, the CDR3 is TGTGCCAGCAGCCCAGAGGGCGGCGACAATGAGCAGTTCTTC. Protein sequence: CASSPEGGDNEQFF.

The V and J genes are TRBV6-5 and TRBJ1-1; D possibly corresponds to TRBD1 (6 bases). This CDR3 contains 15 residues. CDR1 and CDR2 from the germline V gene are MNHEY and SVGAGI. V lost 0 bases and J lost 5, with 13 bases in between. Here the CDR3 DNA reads TGTGCCAGCAGTTACTCCGGGGGGCTTGAAACTGAAGCTTTCTTT. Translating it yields CASSYSGGLETEAFF.

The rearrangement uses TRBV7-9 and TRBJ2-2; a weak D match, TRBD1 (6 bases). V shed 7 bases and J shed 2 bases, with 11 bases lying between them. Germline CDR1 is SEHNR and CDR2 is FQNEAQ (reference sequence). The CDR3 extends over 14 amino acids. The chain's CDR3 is CASNQGPNTGELFF. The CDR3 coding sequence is TGTGCCAGCAATCAGGGGCCTAACACCGGGGAGCTGTTTTTT.

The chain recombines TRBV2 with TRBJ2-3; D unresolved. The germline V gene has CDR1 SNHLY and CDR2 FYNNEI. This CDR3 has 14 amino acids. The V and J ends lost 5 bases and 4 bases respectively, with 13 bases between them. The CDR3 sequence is CASSLGRRADTQYF. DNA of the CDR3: TGTGCCAGCAGTCTTGGAAGGAGAGCAGATACGCAGTATTTT.

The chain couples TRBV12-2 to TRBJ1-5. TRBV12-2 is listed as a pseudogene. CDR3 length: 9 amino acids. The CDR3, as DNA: TGTGCACACCGTCCGCCCCAGCATTTT. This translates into CAHRPPQHF.

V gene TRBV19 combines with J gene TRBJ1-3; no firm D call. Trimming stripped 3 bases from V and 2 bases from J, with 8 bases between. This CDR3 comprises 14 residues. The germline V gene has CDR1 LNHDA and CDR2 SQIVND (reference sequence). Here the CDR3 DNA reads TGTGCCAGTAGTATCCACAGAACTGGAAACACCATATATTTT. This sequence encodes CASSIHRTGNTIYF. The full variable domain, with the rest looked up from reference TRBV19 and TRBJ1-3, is DGGITQSPKYLFRKEGQNVTLSCEQNLNHDAMYWYRQDPGQGLRLIYYSQIVNDFQKGDIAEGYSVSREKKESFPLTVTSAQKNPTAFYLCASSIHRTGNTIYFGEGSWLTVV.

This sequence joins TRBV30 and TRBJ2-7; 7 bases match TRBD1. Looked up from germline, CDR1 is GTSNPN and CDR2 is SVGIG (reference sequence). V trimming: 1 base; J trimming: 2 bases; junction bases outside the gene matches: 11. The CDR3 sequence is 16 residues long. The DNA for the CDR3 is TGTGCCTGGAGTGCCAGGACAGGATCCCTCGCCTACGAGCAGTACTTC. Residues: CAWSARTGSLAYEQYF. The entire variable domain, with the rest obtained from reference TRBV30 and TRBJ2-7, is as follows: SQTIHQWPATLVQPVGSPLSLECTVEGTSNPNLYWYRQAAGRGLQLLFYSVGIGQISSEVPQNLSASRPQDRQFILSSKKLLLSDSGFYLCAWSARTGSLAYEQYFGPGTRLTVT.

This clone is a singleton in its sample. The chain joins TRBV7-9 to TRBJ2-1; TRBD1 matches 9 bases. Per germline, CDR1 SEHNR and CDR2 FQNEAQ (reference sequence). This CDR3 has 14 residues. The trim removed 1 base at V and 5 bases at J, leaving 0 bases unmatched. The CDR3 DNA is TGTGCCAGCAGCTTAGGACAGGGGGACAATGAGCAGTTCTTC. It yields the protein CASSLGQGDNEQFF.

The CDR3 spells CAWTATDTQYF. The CDR3 DNA reads as TGTGCCTGGACGGCGACAGATACGCAGTATTTT. The J gene is TRBJ2-3, the V gene TRBV30; D not certain. Per the germline V gene, CDR1 is GTSNPN and CDR2 is SVGIG (reference sequence). V lost 4 bases and J 3 bases, leaving 5 bases between the germline ends. The CDR3 has 11 residues.

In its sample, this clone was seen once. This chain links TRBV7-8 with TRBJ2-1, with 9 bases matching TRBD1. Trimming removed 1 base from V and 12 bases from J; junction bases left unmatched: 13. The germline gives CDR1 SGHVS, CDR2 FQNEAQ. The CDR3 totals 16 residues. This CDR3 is CASSLVGTGTIQGQFF. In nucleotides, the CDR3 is TGTGCCAGCAGCTTAGTCGGGACAGGGACGATCCAAGGGCAGTTCTTC.

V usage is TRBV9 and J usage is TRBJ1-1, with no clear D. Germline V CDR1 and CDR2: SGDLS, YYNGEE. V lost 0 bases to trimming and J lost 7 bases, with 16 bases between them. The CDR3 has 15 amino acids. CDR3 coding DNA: TGTGCCAGCAGCGTAGCGTGGACGTTAAATGGTGAAGCTTTCTTT. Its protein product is CASSVAWTLNGEAFF.

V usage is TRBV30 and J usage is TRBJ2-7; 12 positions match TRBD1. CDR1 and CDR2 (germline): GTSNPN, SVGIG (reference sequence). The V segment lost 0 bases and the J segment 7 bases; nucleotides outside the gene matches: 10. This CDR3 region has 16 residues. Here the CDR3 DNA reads TGTGCCTGGAGTGTAAGGAGGGGACAGGGGGCGCGAGAGCAGTACTTC. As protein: CAWSVRRGQGAREQYF.

The CDR3 coding sequence is TGTGCCAGCTCACCCCCCATTACGGGACAAACCTACGAGCAGTACTTC. Translation gives CASSPPITGQTYEQYF. The chain links TRBV18 to TRBJ2-7; possible D gene TRBD1, 6 bases. This CDR3 spans 16 amino acids. V was pared by 3 bases and J by 2 bases, with 17 bases between. Germline CDR1 KGHSH, CDR2 LQKENI. Full variable domain (outside the CDR3, taken from reference TRBV18 and TRBJ2-7): NAGVMQNPRHLVRRRGQEARLRCSPMKGHSHVYWYRQLPEEGLKFMVYLQKENIIDESGMPKERFSAEFPKEGPSILRIQQVVRGDSAAYFCASSPPITGQTYEQYFGPGTRLTVT.

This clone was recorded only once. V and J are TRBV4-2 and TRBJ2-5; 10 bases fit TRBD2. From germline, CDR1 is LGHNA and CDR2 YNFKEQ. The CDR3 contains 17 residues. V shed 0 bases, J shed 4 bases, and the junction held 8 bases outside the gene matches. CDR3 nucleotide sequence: TGTGCCAGCAGCCAAGACATCCTAGCGGGAGCCCCAGAGACCCAGTACTTC. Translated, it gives CASSQDILAGAPETQYF.

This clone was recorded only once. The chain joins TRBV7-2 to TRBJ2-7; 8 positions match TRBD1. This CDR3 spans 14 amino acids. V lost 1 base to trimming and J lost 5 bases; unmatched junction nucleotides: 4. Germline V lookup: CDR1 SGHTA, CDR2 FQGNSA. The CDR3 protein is CASSLVSTGDEQYF. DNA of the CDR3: TGTGCCAGCAGCTTAGTGTCGACAGGGGACGAGCAGTACTTC.

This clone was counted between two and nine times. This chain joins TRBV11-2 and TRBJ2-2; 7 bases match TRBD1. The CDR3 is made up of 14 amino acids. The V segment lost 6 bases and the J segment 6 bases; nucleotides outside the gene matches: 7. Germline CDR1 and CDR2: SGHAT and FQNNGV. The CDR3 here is CASRLTGLAGELFF. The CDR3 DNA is TGTGCCAGCAGGTTGACAGGGTTGGCCGGGGAGCTGTTTTTT.

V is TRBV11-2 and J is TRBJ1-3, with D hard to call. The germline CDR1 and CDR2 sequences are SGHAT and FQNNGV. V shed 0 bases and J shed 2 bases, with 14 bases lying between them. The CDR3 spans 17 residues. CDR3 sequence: CASSLDSGGRAGNTIYF. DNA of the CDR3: TGTGCCAGCAGCTTAGATTCCGGAGGACGAGCTGGAAACACCATATATTTT.

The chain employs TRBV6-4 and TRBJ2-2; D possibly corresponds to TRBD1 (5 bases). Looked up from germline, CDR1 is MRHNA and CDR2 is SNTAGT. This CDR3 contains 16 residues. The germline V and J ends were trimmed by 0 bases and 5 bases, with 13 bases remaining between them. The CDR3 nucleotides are TGTGCCAGCAGTGACTCATTCGGACAAGTTACCGGGGAGCTGTTTTTT. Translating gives CASSDSFGQVTGELFF.

The CDR3 bases are TGTGCCAGCAGCTTAAGTGGGGTTGTGGACACTGAAGCTTTCTTT. Protein sequence: CASSLSGVVDTEAFF. The chain recombines TRBV7-3 with TRBJ1-1; the D is unclear. V shed 1 base and J shed 3 bases, with 12 bases lying between them. Germline CDR1 and CDR2: SGHTA and FQGTGA. The CDR3 has 15 amino acids.

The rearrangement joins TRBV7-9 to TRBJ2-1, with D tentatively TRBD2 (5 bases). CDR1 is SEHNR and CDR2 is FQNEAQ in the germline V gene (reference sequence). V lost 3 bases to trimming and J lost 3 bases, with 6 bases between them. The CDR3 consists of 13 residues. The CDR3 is CASSFRDYNEQFF. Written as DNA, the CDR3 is TGTGCCAGCAGCTTCCGGGACTACAATGAGCAGTTCTTC.

The CDR3 sequence: CASRTGGYEQYF. As DNA, the CDR3 is TGTGCCAGCAGAACAGGGGGCTACGAGCAGTACTTC. V usage is TRBV28 and J usage is TRBJ2-7, with TRBD1 matching 8 bases. The CDR3 loop spans 12 amino acids. Germline CDR1 MDHEN, CDR2 SYDVKM. Trimming cost V 6 bases and J 3 bases; bases outside gene matches: 1.

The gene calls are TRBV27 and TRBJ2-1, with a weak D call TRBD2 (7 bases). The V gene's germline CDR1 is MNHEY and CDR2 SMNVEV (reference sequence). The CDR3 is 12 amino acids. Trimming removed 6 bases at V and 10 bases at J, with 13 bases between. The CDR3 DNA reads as TGTGCCAGCAGGTGGGGGGGCAGCGAGCAGTTCTTC. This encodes CASRWGGSEQFF.

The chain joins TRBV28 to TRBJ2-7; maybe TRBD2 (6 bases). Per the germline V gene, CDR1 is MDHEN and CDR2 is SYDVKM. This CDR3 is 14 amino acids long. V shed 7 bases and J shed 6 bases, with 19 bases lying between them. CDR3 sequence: CASNPSRLVREQYF. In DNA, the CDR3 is TGTGCCAGCAACCCAAGTCGACTAGTCCGCGAGCAGTACTTC.